The rows below give T cell receptor beta chains drawn from one sample of a study of cytomegalovirus exposure and HLA in healthy donors. Here immunoSEQ multiplex PCR was the method, and the copy in TCRdb shows in-frame clones only, minus some. The sample lists more than 95,000 clones, 80% occurring once. Sequencing was done on a sample of PBMCs. The receptors were gathered from a man aged 30 to 45 in good health and CMV-seropositive. Each CDR3 is given with its conserved first and last residue. The order of the fields is J gene, clone size, V gene, D gene, CDR3 DNA, CDR3 protein. D genes are given only for firm matches. Clone size is shown for a subset of rows, as once, few, many or a class of expanded clone.

TRBJ1-2	-	TRBV5-8	-	TGTGCCAGCAGCTTGGCCTCAGGTAGTTATGGCTACACCTTC	CASSLASGSYGYTF
TRBJ1-2	-	TRBV28	TRBD1	TGTGCCAGCAGTTTTAGTGATGGACAGGCGGGGATGCGGGTCTATGGCTACACCTTC	CASSFSDGQAGMRVYGYTF
TRBJ1-1	once	TRBV30	TRBD1	TGTGCCTGGGGGGAGTTTGTCAGGGGGCCTGAAGCTTTCTTT	CAWGEFVRGPEAFF
TRBJ2-1	few	TRBV7-3	-	TGTGCCAGCAGCCGGATAGGGGCTGGGGACAATGAGCAGTTCTTC	CASSRIGAGDNEQFF
TRBJ1-3	few	TRBV29-1	TRBD1	TGCAGCGTAGGGACAGGGGGCGTTGGAAACACCATATATTTT	CSVGTGGVGNTIYF
TRBJ2-7	-	TRBV7-6	TRBD1	TGTGCCAGCAGCTTAGGAGGGGGCGAGCAAGCCTACGAGCAGTACTTC	CASSLGGGEQAYEQYF
TRBJ2-7	-	TRBV27	-	TGTGCCAGCAGTCAAAGGGGAACCACAAAAACCTACGAGCAGTACTTC	CASSQRGTTKTYEQYF
TRBJ2-1	few	TRBV7-3	TRBD2	TGTGCCAGCAGTCTCGCGGGGGGGGCGGGCTACAATGAGCAGTTCTTC	CASSLAGGAGYNEQFF
TRBJ1-1	-	TRBV5-1	-	TGCGCCAGCAGCTCTCCAACAGGGATGAACACTGAAGCTTTCTTT	CASSSPTGMNTEAFF
TRBJ2-1	few	TRBV28	TRBD2	TGTGCCAGCAGCGTAGGGCGGGGGGGTGTTGAGCAGTTCTTC	CASSVGRGGVEQFF
TRBJ2-7	-	TRBV13	-	TGTGCCAGCAGCTTAGTCAGAGCGTACGAGCAGTACTTC	CASSLVRAYEQYF
TRBJ1-1	-	TRBV14	-	TGTGCCAGCAGCCAAATTCCCGGGGGCACTGAAGCTTTCTTT	CASSQIPGGTEAFF
TRBJ2-1	-	TRBV11-2	TRBD2	TGTGCCAGCAGCTTAAGCGGGGCCGTTACAAATGAGCAGTTCTTC	CASSLSGAVTNEQFF
TRBJ1-2	-	TRBV4-1	-	TGCGCCAGCAGCCAAAGCCCTGCCGCGGGGGTAAATGGCTACACCTTC	CASSQSPAAGVNGYTF
TRBJ2-7	few	TRBV6-1	TRBD1	TGTGCCAGCAGTGAAGGGTCAGGGGGCTCCTACGAGCAGTACTTC	CASSEGSGGSYEQYF
TRBJ1-2	-	TRBV29-1	TRBD1	TGCAGCGTACGATTAGGGACAGGCGTACGGTATGGCTACACCTTC	CSVRLGTGVRYGYTF
TRBJ2-1	-	TRBV20-1	TRBD2	TGCAGTGAGGCTAGCGGCAATGAGCAGTTCTTC	CSEASGNEQFF
TRBJ1-2	-	TRBV6-1	-	TGTGCCAGCAACCCGGCGGGGGAGTACTATGGCTACACCTTC	CASNPAGEYYGYTF
TRBJ1-4	-	TRBV10-3	-	TGTGCCATCAGCCCGGGAACAACTAATGAAAAACTGTTTTTT	CAISPGTTNEKLFF
TRBJ2-2	-	TRBV7-8	TRBD2	TGTGCCAGCAGCTTAGATTCTAGCGGAAACACCGGGGAGCTGTTTTTT	CASSLDSSGNTGELFF
TRBJ2-2	-	TRBV18	-	TGTGCCAGCTCACCACCGCTAGGGAACACCGGGGAGCTGTTTTTT	CASSPPLGNTGELFF
TRBJ2-7	few	TRBV6-5	-	TGTGTCAGTAAACAGGGCCACGAGCAGTACTTC	CVSKQGHEQYF
TRBJ2-1	-	TRBV9	TRBD1	TGTGCCAGCAGCGAACGAAGGACAGGGGGATACAATGAGCAGTTCTTC	CASSERRTGGYNEQFF
TRBJ1-4	-	TRBV4-1	-	TGCGCCAGCAGCCCGGTAACAACTAATGAAAAACTGTTTTTT	CASSPVTTNEKLFF
TRBJ1-2	-	TRBV30	-	TGTGCCTGGAGTGAGACAGGAGCAAACGGCTACACCTTC	CAWSETGANGYTF
TRBJ1-6	-	TRBV6-5	TRBD1	TGTGCCAGCACAGACAGGGTGTGGGGTAATTCACCCCTCCACTTT	CASTDRVWGNSPLHF
TRBJ1-6	-	TRBV28	-	TGTGCCAGCAGTCCAGTCGACAGCTCCTATAATTCACCCCTCCACTTT	CASSPVDSSYNSPLHF
TRBJ1-1	-	TRBV6-5	-	TGTGCCAGCAGTTACTATGGCGGGAACACTGAAGCTTTCTTT	CASSYYGGNTEAFF
TRBJ1-1	-	TRBV5-1	-	TGCGCCAGCAGCTTGGATCTGTTGAACACTGAAGCTTTCTTT	CASSLDLLNTEAFF
TRBJ2-5	-	TRBV4-1	-	TGCGCCAGCAGCCAAGATCGTTATAAGGACTTGTACCAAGAGACCCAGTACTTC	CASSQDRYKDLYQETQYF
TRBJ1-1	-	TRBV7-9	-	TGTGCCAGCAGCTTTCGGGGATCTGAAGCTTTCTTT	CASSFRGSEAFF
TRBJ1-2	-	TRBV6-1	-	TGTGCCAGCAGAGAGAAGAACTATGGCTACACCTTC	CASREKNYGYTF
TRBJ1-2	-	TRBV13	-	TGTGCCAGCAGCCTTGACAGAGACTGGGGAGGCTACACCTTC	CASSLDRDWGGYTF
TRBJ1-5	-	TRBV6-5	TRBD1	TGTGCCAGCAGTTACCACAGGGGTAGCAATCAGCCCCAGCATTTT	CASSYHRGSNQPQHF
TRBJ2-3	-	TRBV18	TRBD1	TGTGCCAGCTCACTCGAACAGGGACAGACTACAGATACGCAGTATTTT	CASSLEQGQTTDTQYF
TRBJ2-7	few	TRBV6-1	-	TGTGCCAGCACTAGTTTAAGGTCCTACGAGCAGTACTTC	CASTSLRSYEQYF
TRBJ1-2	-	TRBV7-2	TRBD1	TGTGCCAGCAGTCCCCCCGGAGGCAGGGGGAATGGCTACACCTTC	CASSPPGGRGNGYTF
TRBJ1-5	-	TRBV28	-	TGTGCCAGCAGTCGACAGACCTATAGCAATCAGCCCCAGCATTTT	CASSRQTYSNQPQHF
TRBJ2-7	-	TRBV7-2	-	TGTGCCAGCAGCTCCCCAGGGCCCTACGAGCAGTACTTC	CASSSPGPYEQYF
TRBJ1-2	once	TRBV20-1	-	TGCAGTGCCAGTATGGACTATGGCTACACCTTC	CSASMDYGYTF
TRBJ2-1	-	TRBV6-5	-	TGTGCCAGCAGAGAGTTGTTCGGGGAGCAGTTCTTC	CASRELFGEQFF
TRBJ1-1	once	TRBV21-1	-	TGTGCCAGTAACAGGGGGCGGGAGATGAACACTGAAGCTTTCTTT	CASNRGREMNTEAFF
TRBJ2-3	-	TRBV5-8	TRBD1	TGTGCCAGCAGCCATAGACCATTTTTCGGGACAGGGGCAGATACGCAGTATTTT	CASSHRPFFGTGADTQYF
TRBJ1-5	-	TRBV30	-	TGTGCCTGGAGCCTTGGACAGCCGTATCAGCCCCAGCATTTT	CAWSLGQPYQPQHF
TRBJ1-2	-	TRBV7-3	TRBD1	TGTGCCAGCAGCTTGCACCCCGGGACAGGGGGTAGAGGCTACACCTTC	CASSLHPGTGGRGYTF
TRBJ1-1	-	TRBV9	-	TGTGCCAGCAGCGCTACAGTCATGAACACTGAAGCTTTCTTT	CASSATVMNTEAFF
TRBJ2-2	few	TRBV12-5	-	TGTGCTAGTGGTCTGGGGGGCAACACCGGGGAGCTGTTTTTT	CASGLGGNTGELFF
TRBJ2-5	-	TRBV7-3	-	TGTGCCAGCAGCCGACAGAAGAAGACCCAGTACTTC	CASSRQKKTQYF
TRBJ2-2	-	TRBV19	-	TGTGCCAGTAGTACCTTCGGGGGACCCGGGGAGCTGTTTTTT	CASSTFGGPGELFF
TRBJ2-5	-	TRBV11-2	-	TGTGCCAGCAGCTTAATTAATCAGGGGCAAGAGACCCAGTACTTC	CASSLINQGQETQYF
TRBJ1-1	-	TRBV7-9	-	TGTGCCAGCAGCGCGCCCATGGGGGGGGTAGTGGACACTGAAGCTTTCTTT	CASSAPMGGVVDTEAFF
TRBJ2-1	-	TRBV6-1	-	TGTGCCAGCAGCCGACAGGTGAGCTCCTACAATGAGCAGTTCTTC	CASSRQVSSYNEQFF
TRBJ1-4	-	TRBV2	TRBD1	TGTGCCAGCAGCGATAGGGGACAGGGTAACGAAAAACTGTTTTTT	CASSDRGQGNEKLFF
TRBJ2-3	few	TRBV7-2	TRBD2	TGTGCCAGCAGCTTAGGACTAGCGGGGGCGCTGCAGGGTACGCAGTATTTT	CASSLGLAGALQGTQYF
TRBJ2-3	-	TRBV19	-	TGTGCCAGTAGTAAGGACAGCCTCACAGATACGCAGTATTTT	CASSKDSLTDTQYF
TRBJ2-2	-	TRBV19	-	TGTGCCAGTACCCCCCGCAGCGAACCCGGGGAGCTGTTTTTT	CASTPRSEPGELFF
TRBJ1-1	few	TRBV2	-	TGTGCCAGCAGCCTAGCGGGAAGCGGGGTCACTGAAGCTTTCTTT	CASSLAGSGVTEAFF